The 9 T cell receptor beta chains listed next were all sequenced from one sample in a study of blood T cell repertoires in COVID-19. This table comes from immunoSEQ multiplex PCR, and its TCRdb copy is limited to in-frame clones, with some not included. The top ten hold around 2.7% of the sample, which has a few hundred thousand clones, around nine tenths seen once. Sequenced input: peripheral blood. All receptors come from a man aged 60-69 years with acute or convalescent COVID-19.

The rearrangement uses TRBV5-6 and TRBJ1-6; 7 positions match TRBD1. Germline V CDR1 and CDR2: SGHDT, YYEEEE. The CDR3 spans 15 residues. Trimming cost V 4 bases and J 7 bases; bases outside gene matches: 8. The CDR3, as DNA: TGTGCCAGCAGCGGGGGGACAGCTAAGAATTCACCCCTCCACTTT. This gives the protein CASSGGTAKNSPLHF.

This clone came up a few times. The rearrangement joins TRBV2 to TRBJ2-1, with 14 bases that match TRBD2. The germline gives CDR1 SNHLY, CDR2 FYNNEI. The CDR3 covers 17 residues. V dropped 5 bases and J dropped 4; count of bases not matched to a gene: 7. CDR3 loop: CASSFSGLAGVYNEQFF. DNA for the CDR3: TGTGCCAGCAGTTTCTCGGGACTAGCGGGGGTATACAATGAGCAGTTCTTC.

Written as DNA, the CDR3 is TGTGCCAGCAGCCCCGGTCCCAACTATGGCTACACCTTC. Its protein is CASSPGPNYGYTF. V gene TRBV13 combines with J gene TRBJ1-2, with unresolved D. V was pared by 5 bases and J by 2 bases, with 9 bases between. The CDR3 length is 13 residues. Germline V gene sequence: CDR1 PRHDT, CDR2 FYEKMQ (reference sequence).

This sequence joins TRBV6-6 and TRBJ1-5, with a weak D call TRBD1 (6 bases). The V end was cut by 6 bases, the J end by 3 bases, with 18 bases between. The germline V gene has CDR1 MNHNY and CDR2 SVGAGI (reference sequence). The CDR3 contains 16 residues. CDR3 in DNA: TGTGCCAGCAGCCAAACCGTTGGGGGCGACAATCAGCCCCAGCATTTT. Its protein is CASSQTVGGDNQPQHF.

This rearrangement joins TRBV11-2 to TRBJ2-2; the D gene is possibly TRBD1 (6 bases). CDR1 is SGHAT and CDR2 is FQNNGV in the germline V gene. V was shortened by 1 base and J by 4 bases, with 7 bases between the two germline ends. This CDR3 has 14 amino acids. CDR3: CASSLVGATGELFF. CDR3 coding DNA: TGTGCCAGCAGCTTAGTGGGGGCCACCGGGGAGCTGTTTTTT. The full variable domain, with the rest looked up from reference TRBV11-2 and TRBJ2-2, is EAGVAQSPRYKIIEKRQSVAFWCNPISGHATLYWYQQILGQGPKLLIQFQNNGVVDDSQLPKDRFSAERLKGVDSTLKIQPAKLEDSAVYLCASSLVGATGELFFGEGSRLTVL.

J is TRBJ1-4 and V is TRBV18; a possible D gene is TRBD1 (5 bases). The CDR3 covers 15 residues. Germline CDR1 and CDR2: KGHSH and LQKENI. V lost 2 bases and J lost 4, with 11 bases in between. CDR3 protein: CASSPLGQGNEKLFF. CDR3 DNA: TGTGCCAGCTCACCATTGGGGCAGGGTAATGAAAAACTGTTTTTT.

This clone appeared once. The chain joins TRBV12-3 or TRBV12-4 to TRBJ2-7; D is perhaps TRBD1 (5 bases). The length of the CDR3 is 12 residues. V was shortened by 8 bases and J by 2 bases, with 10 bases between the two germline ends. CDR3 amino acids: CASRRGPYEQYF. The DNA of the CDR3 is TGTGCCAGCCGAAGGGGTCCCTACGAGCAGTACTTC.

V is TRBV3-1 (or the pseudogene TRBV3-2) and J is TRBJ2-5; a weak D match, TRBD2 (5 bases). V lost 6 bases to trimming and J lost 3 bases, with 20 bases between them. Germline values: CDR1 LGHDT, CDR2 YNNKEL (reference sequence). The length of the CDR3 is 16 residues. This chain's CDR3 is CASSPRGTGMKETQYF. The CDR3 region has the DNA TGTGCCAGCAGTCCTCGAGGAACGGGGATGAAAGAGACCCAGTACTTC.

The genes are TRBV14 and TRBJ2-3, with 9 bases fitting TRBD1. The CDR3 spans 17 residues. Per germline, CDR1 SGHDN and CDR2 FVKESK. V was pared by 0 bases and J by 5 bases, with 9 bases of the junction left unmatched. The CDR3 spells CASSQDNRGRREDTQYF. The CDR3 nucleotides are TGTGCCAGCAGCCAAGACAACAGGGGGCGCCGGGAAGATACGCAGTATTTT.